What follows are 20 T cell receptor beta chains derived from one specimen sequenced in a study of OX40 agonist ivuxolimab in advanced cancers. Clones were sequenced by immunoSEQ multiplex PCR, and TCRdb holds only the in-frame ones, with some missing. In the table there are roughly 67,000 clones, roughly 90% of which are singletons. Here the sequenced sample was CD4+ or CD8+ T cells sorted from blood, taken in a trial of the OX40 agonist ivuxolimab. These receptors came from an adult with an advanced solid tumor such as melanoma, head and neck, liver or kidney cancer.

The chain couples TRBV7-9 to TRBJ2-7; 8 bases are shared with TRBD1. Germline lookup yields CDR1 SEHNR and CDR2 FQNEAQ (reference sequence). The trim removed 6 bases at V and 3 bases at J, leaving 4 bases unmatched. The CDR3 extends over 13 amino acids. The CDR3 DNA reads as TGTGCCAGCAGTGGGGGACAGGTCTACGAGCAGTACTTC. Residues: CASSGGQVYEQYF.

This chain links TRBV5-6 with TRBJ1-6; D not resolved. V was shortened by 0 bases and J by 18 bases, with 13 bases between the two germline ends. This CDR3 is built from 12 residues. Germline V gene lookup returns CDR1 SGHDT and CDR2 YYEEEE. The CDR3 DNA reads TGTGCCAGCAGCTTGGGTGCCTCACTGCCCCACTTT. Its protein is CASSLGASLPHF.

The chain combines TRBV7-9 with TRBJ1-6; D is perhaps TRBD1 (5 bases). The V and J ends lost 5 bases and 5 bases respectively, with 16 bases between them. CDR3 length: 16 residues. CDR1 is SEHNR, CDR2 FQNEAQ, per germline (reference sequence). The CDR3 DNA reads TGTGCCAGCAGCCAAGGTGGGACGGACAATAATTCACCCCTCCACTTT. Protein sequence: CASSQGGTDNNSPLHF.

This sequence joins TRBV7-9 and TRBJ2-1; 7 bases align to TRBD2. CDR3 size: 14 residues. Germline V CDR1 and CDR2: SEHNR, FQNEAQ (reference sequence). The ends lost 1 base at V and 9 bases at J; junction bases unmatched: 6. In nucleotides, the CDR3 is TGTGCCAGCAGCTTAGTTGCGGGGGTGACTGAGCAGTTCTTC. It encodes CASSLVAGVTEQFF.

This chain uses TRBV7-6 with TRBJ1-2, with 10 bases identical to TRBD1. Germline V CDR1 and CDR2: SGHVS, FNYEAQ. This CDR3 has 19 amino acids. Trimming took 4 bases from V and 0 from J; bases not matched to a gene: 14. The CDR3 bases are TGTGCCAGCAGCTCCTCGATCGGGACAGGGGAGTTCTCTAACTATGGCTACACCTTC. Translation: CASSSSIGTGEFSNYGYTF.

The V and J genes are TRBV4-3 and TRBJ1-6; 8 bases align to TRBD1. V gave up 0 bases and J gave up 10 bases; unmatched junction bases: 20. The length of the CDR3 is 20 residues. Germline V gene sequence: CDR1 LGHNA, CDR2 YSLEER. In DNA, the CDR3 is TGCGCCAGCAGCCAAGATGGGAGGGCAGGGGGCGCCGGGCTCGGCTCACCCCTCCACTTT. Translation gives CASSQDGRAGGAGLGSPLHF.

This chain connects TRBV11-2 to TRBJ1-2; TRBD1 agrees at 9 bases. Germline-derived CDR1 and CDR2 are SGHAT and FQNNGV. V gave up 4 bases and J gave up 4 bases; unmatched junction bases: 10. The CDR3 loop spans 16 amino acids. The CDR3 DNA is TGTGCCAGCAGCTCAATGGACAGGGGAGAGGGCTATGGCTACACCTTC. As protein: CASSSMDRGEGYGYTF.

This sequence joins TRBV5-6 and TRBJ1-5; TRBD1 aligns across 8 bases. Trimming cost V 4 bases and J 3 bases; bases outside gene matches: 9. Germline CDR1 reads SGHDT; CDR2 reads YYEEEE. The CDR3 runs to 16 residues. CDR3 sequence: CASSPAGQALNQPQHF. The CDR3, as DNA: TGTGCCAGCAGCCCAGCGGGACAGGCGCTCAATCAGCCCCAGCATTTT.

The gene calls are TRBV4-1 and TRBJ2-2; a possible D gene is TRBD1 (6 bases). This CDR3 region has 14 residues. Trimming removed 3 bases from V and 7 bases from J, with 12 bases in between. In germline, CDR1 is MGHRA, CDR2 YSYEKL. CDR3 nucleotide sequence: TGCGCCAGCAGCCAGACAGGCAGTAACGGGGAGCTGTTTTTT. Protein sequence: CASSQTGSNGELFF.

The chain uses TRBV13 and TRBJ2-2, with 8 bases identical to TRBD1. This CDR3 is 16 amino acids long. V trimming: 4 bases; J trimming: 5 bases; junction bases outside the gene matches: 9. The germline gives CDR1 PRHDT, CDR2 FYEKMQ (reference sequence). CDR3 nucleotides: TGTGCCAGCAGCTCACCCCGGACAGGGTGGACCGGGGAGCTGTTTTTT. Residues: CASSSPRTGWTGELFF.

The V and J genes are TRBV11-2 and TRBJ2-7; 10 positions agree with TRBD1. The V gene's germline CDR1 is SGHAT and CDR2 FQNNGV. CDR3 size: 16 residues. V lost 4 bases to trimming and J lost 2 bases; unmatched junction nucleotides: 8. CDR3 protein: CASSSRDRGVTYEQYF. The CDR3, as DNA: TGTGCCAGCAGCTCTAGGGACAGGGGTGTAACCTACGAGCAGTACTTC.

The V call is TRBV6-5, the J call TRBJ2-7; TRBD1 matches at 7 bases. The CDR3 length is 15 residues. V dropped 0 bases and J dropped 5; count of bases not matched to a gene: 7. The germline CDR1 and CDR2 sequences are MNHEY and SVGAGI. This CDR3 is CASSYSPTGWDEQYF. The CDR3, as DNA: TGTGCCAGCAGTTACTCCCCGACAGGGTGGGACGAGCAGTACTTC.

The chain couples TRBV9 to TRBJ2-5; 13 nucleotides align to TRBD2. The CDR3 is 16 residues long. V lost 3 bases, J lost 5 bases, and 7 bases stayed unmatched. Per germline, CDR1 SGDLS and CDR2 YYNGEE. The DNA for the CDR3 is TGTGCCAGCAGCGAAGGAGTACTAGCGGGAGGGGAGACCCAGTACTTC. This gives the protein CASSEGVLAGGETQYF.

This clone was seen once. The chain combines TRBV7-9 with TRBJ1-4, with D maybe TRBD1 (6 bases). The CDR3 loop spans 16 amino acids. Germline CDR1 is SEHNR and CDR2 is FQNEAQ (reference sequence). V was shortened by 5 bases and J by 6 bases, with 19 bases between the two germline ends. CDR3 coding DNA: TGTGCCAGCAGCCCCCCGGCTGGGGGGGCGGATGAAAAACTGTTTTTT. Its protein product is CASSPPAGGADEKLFF.

This rearrangement joins TRBV11-1 to TRBJ2-7, with 10 nucleotides matching TRBD2. CDR3 size: 15 residues. The V gene's germline CDR1 is SGHAT and CDR2 FQDESV (reference sequence). With V trimmed by 5 bases and J by 4 bases, 8 bases remained unmatched. The CDR3: CASSPPGLAYYEQYF. CDR3 in DNA: TGTGCCAGCAGCCCCCCGGGACTAGCGTATTACGAGCAGTACTTC.

The chain employs TRBV5-6 and TRBJ2-1, with 7 bases lining up with TRBD2. This CDR3 has 14 amino acids. The germline gives CDR1 SGHDT, CDR2 YYEEEE. Trimming took 2 bases from V and 2 from J; bases not matched to a gene: 1. The CDR3: CASSLGTTYNEQFF. The DNA for the CDR3 is TGTGCCAGCAGCTTAGGGACTACCTACAATGAGCAGTTCTTC.

The chain couples TRBV7-6 to TRBJ2-2, with 10 nucleotides matching TRBD2. CDR3 length equals 16 residues. From germline, CDR1 is SGHVS and CDR2 FNYEAQ. The V and J ends lost 2 bases and 1 base, in that order; junction bases with no gene match: 1. The CDR3 here is CASSLIAGGNTGELFF. The CDR3 DNA sequence: TGTGCCAGCAGCTTAATAGCGGGGGGGAACACCGGGGAGCTGTTTTTT.

The chain combines TRBV7-9 with TRBJ2-7; D not resolved. This CDR3 region has 14 residues. Trimming shortened V by 3 bases and J by 3 bases, and 12 bases separated the two germline ends. Germline loops: CDR1 SEHNR, CDR2 FQNEAQ (reference sequence). The CDR3 DNA follows: TGTGCCAGCAGCTTTGCAGAATCTTACTACGAGCAGTACTTC. Translating gives CASSFAESYYEQYF.

With regard to this clone: Other DNA sequences in this sample translate to the same CDR3. V is TRBV5-1 and J is TRBJ1-6; no definite D call. Germline CDR1 is SGHRS and CDR2 is YFSETQ. The CDR3 spans 16 residues. Trimming removed 0 bases at V and 0 bases at J, with 7 bases between. DNA of the CDR3: TGCGCCAGCAGCTTGGCGGGGAGCTCCTATAATTCACCCCTCCACTTT. As protein: CASSLAGSSYNSPLHF.

The chain uses TRBV9 and TRBJ1-2, with TRBD1 identical over 9 bases. With 0 bases clipped from V and 6 bases from J, the junction kept 6 bases outside the gene matches. The germline gives CDR1 SGDLS, CDR2 YYNGEE. The CDR3 consists of 15 residues. CDR3 amino acids: CASSVVWDRVDGYTF. CDR3 nucleotide sequence: TGTGCCAGCAGCGTAGTGTGGGACAGGGTGGATGGCTACACCTTC.